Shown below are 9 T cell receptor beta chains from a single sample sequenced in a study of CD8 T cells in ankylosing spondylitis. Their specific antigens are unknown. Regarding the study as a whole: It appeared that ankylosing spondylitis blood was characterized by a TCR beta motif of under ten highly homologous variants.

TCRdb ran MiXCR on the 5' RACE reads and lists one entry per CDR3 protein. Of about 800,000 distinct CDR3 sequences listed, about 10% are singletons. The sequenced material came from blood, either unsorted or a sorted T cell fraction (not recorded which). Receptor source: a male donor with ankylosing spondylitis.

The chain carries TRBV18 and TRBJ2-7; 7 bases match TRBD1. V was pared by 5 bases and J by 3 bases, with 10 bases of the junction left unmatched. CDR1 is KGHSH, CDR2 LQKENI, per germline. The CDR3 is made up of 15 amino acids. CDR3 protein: CASSKEPGQRYEQYF. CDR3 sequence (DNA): TGTGCCAGCTCAAAGGAACCGGGACAGCGCTACGAGCAGTACTTC.

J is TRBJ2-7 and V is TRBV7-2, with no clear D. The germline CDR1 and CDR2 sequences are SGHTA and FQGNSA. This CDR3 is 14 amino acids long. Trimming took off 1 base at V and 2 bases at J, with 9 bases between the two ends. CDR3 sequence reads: CASSLVPRTYEQYF. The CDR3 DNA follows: TGTGCCAGCAGCTTAGTGCCCAGAACCTACGAGCAGTACTTC.

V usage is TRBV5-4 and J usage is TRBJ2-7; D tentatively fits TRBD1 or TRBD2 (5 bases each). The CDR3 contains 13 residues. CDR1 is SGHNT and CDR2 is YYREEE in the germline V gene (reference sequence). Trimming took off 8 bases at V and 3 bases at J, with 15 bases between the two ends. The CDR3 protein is CARGPGDRYEQYF. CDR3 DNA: TGTGCCAGGGGCCCTGGGGACCGCTACGAGCAGTACTTC.

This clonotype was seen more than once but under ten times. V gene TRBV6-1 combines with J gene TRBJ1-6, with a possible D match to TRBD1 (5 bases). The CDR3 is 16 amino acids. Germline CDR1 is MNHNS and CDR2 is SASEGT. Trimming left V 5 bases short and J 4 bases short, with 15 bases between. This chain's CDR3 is CASSRAGTEYNSPLHF. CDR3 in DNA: TGTGCCAGCAGTCGTGCCGGGACCGAATATAATTCACCCCTCCACTTT.

CDR3 sequence: CSAPDVGTEQYF. The CDR3 DNA follows: TGCAGTGCCCCCGATGTGGGGACCGAGCAGTACTTC. The J gene is TRBJ2-7, the V gene TRBV20-1; tentatively, D is TRBD1 or TRBD2 (5 bases each). With 6 bases removed from V and 6 bases from J, the gap between germline ends came to 15 bases. This CDR3 region has 12 residues. CDR1 and CDR2 from the germline V gene are DFQATT and SNEGSKA (reference sequence).

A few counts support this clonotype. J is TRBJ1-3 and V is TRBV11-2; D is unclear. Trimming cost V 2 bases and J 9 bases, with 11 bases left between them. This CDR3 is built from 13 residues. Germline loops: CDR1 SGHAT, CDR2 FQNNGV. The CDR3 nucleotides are TGTGCCAGCAGCTTATACGACGAGAGCACCATATATTTT. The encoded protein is CASSLYDESTIYF.

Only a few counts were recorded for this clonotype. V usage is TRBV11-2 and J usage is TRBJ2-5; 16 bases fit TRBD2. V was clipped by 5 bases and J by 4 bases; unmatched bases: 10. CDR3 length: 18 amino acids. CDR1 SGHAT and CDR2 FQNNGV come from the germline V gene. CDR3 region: CASSPRRGTSGRVETQYF. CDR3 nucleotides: TGTGCCAGCAGCCCTAGACGGGGGACTAGCGGGAGGGTAGAGACCCAGTACTTC.

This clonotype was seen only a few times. The CDR3 nucleotides are TGCGCCAGCAGCCGATGGGACAGGGGGATGAACACTGAAGCTTTCTTT. Its translation is CASSRWDRGMNTEAFF. The genes are TRBV4-1 and TRBJ1-1; 11 bases align to TRBD1. V shed 4 bases and J 0 bases; nucleotides not matched to a gene: 4. CDR3 length equals 16 residues. Germline CDR1 is MGHRA and CDR2 is YSYEKL.

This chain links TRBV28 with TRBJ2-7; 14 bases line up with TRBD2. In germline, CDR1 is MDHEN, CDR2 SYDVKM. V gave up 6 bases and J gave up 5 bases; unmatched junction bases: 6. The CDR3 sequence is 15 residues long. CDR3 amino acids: CASRPTSGRVDEQYF. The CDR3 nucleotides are TGTGCCAGCAGGCCGACTAGCGGGAGGGTCGACGAGCAGTACTTC.